This record covers a single TCR beta chain. The final CDR3 position lacks the conserved phenylalanine or tryptophan, pointing to a likely read error. This sample's RNA came from whole unsorted tissue. The normal lung tissue was taken more than 3 cm from the tumor edge. V was clipped by 5 bases and J by 4 bases; unmatched bases: 12. This CDR3 has 17 amino acids. TCRbeta libraries were built with three rounds of nested PCR, modified from ARM-PCR. TCRdb reprocessed the multiplex PCR reads with MiXCR, giving one entry per CDR3 protein. The top ten clones hold roughly a fifth of a sample with some 100,000 distinct CDR3 sequences, 55% to 65% of them seen once. These data come from a study of tumor and adjacent non-tumor tissue in lung cancer. Study summary: The cohort had approximately 13 adenocarcinoma, a couple of squamous cell and 1 small cell patients. Stage I to III disease affected roughly ten men and roughly five women aged roughly 30 to 76.

The chain uses TRBV12-3 or TRBV12-4 and TRBJ2-4, with TRBD1 matching over 9 bases. The receptor's source is a man younger than 40 with non-small cell lung cancer. Source material: distant non-tumor lung tissue. CDR3 residues: CASSLIPGQGLKNIQYS. In DNA form, the CDR3 reads TGTGCCAGCAGTCTTATACCGGGACAGGGTTTGAAAAACATTCAGTACTCA.